This is a list of T cell receptor beta chains from one sample in a study of PD-L1 blockade in urothelial cancer. The data were produced by immunoSEQ multiplex PCR, yet TCRdb's version contains in-frame clones alone and is incomplete. Here the sample spans just over 35,000 clones, approximately 34% being singletons. This sample comprised tumor tissue, obtained before atezolizumab (anti-PD-L1) treatment. The source of these receptors is a man aged 60 to 69 with urothelial cancer. Both conserved end residues are part of each CDR3. The D gene is left open where the match is weak. Some rows mark clone size as missing; the rest say once, few, many or name a class of expanded clone.

len	d_gene	v_gene	abundance	j_gene	CDR3nt	CDR3aa
13	.	TRBV9	many	TRBJ2-3	TGTGCCAGCAGCGCCTGGGGCACAGATACGCAGTATTTT	CASSAWGTDTQYF
14	TRBD1	TRBV12-5	.	TRBJ1-5	TGTGCCAGCACCCGGACAGGGCCGTATCAGCCCCAGCATTTT	CASTRTGPYQPQHF
13	.	TRBV4-1	.	TRBJ2-7	TGCGCCAGCAGCCAAGAAAGATCGTACGAGCAGTACTTC	CASSQERSYEQYF
16	.	TRBV5-1	.	TRBJ1-3	TGCGCCAGCAGCCGTGACGGCAGGAGCTCTGGAAACACCATATATTTT	CASSRDGRSSGNTIYF
14	.	TRBV18	.	TRBJ2-6	TGTGCCAGCTCCTTTCAATCTGGGGCCAACGTCCTGACTTTC	CASSFQSGANVLTF
14	.	TRBV30	few	TRBJ1-6	TGTGCCTGGAGTGTATCGTACGGGAGCTCACCCCTCCACTTT	CAWSVSYGSSPLHF
15	.	TRBV11-3	many	TRBJ2-6	TGTGCCAGCAGCTTGCCTAGGTCTGGGGCCAACGTCCTGACTTTC	CASSLPRSGANVLTF
13	.	TRBV30	medium-sized	TRBJ2-1	TGTGCCTGGAGTGTGCTAGCCTACAATGAGCAGTTCTTC	CAWSVLAYNEQFF
16	TRBD2	TRBV7-6	.	TRBJ2-2	TGTGCCAGCAGTCACCGCGGAGCGGGGGGCACCGGGGAGCTGTTTTTT	CASSHRGAGGTGELFF
15	TRBD1	TRBV15	few	TRBJ1-3	TGTGCCACCAGCAGTAACACAGGGGGCGGAAACACCATATATTTT	CATSSNTGGGNTIYF
14	.	TRBV5-1	.	TRBJ2-2	TGCGCCAGCAGCTTAGACCTTAGGACCGGGGAGCTGTTTTTT	CASSLDLRTGELFF
14	.	TRBV11-1	.	TRBJ1-3	TGTGCCAGCAGCTTCTCCGGCTCTGGAAACACCATATATTTT	CASSFSGSGNTIYF
15	.	TRBV14	many	TRBJ2-1	TGTGCCAGCAGCCCACGGACTGGTAGGGCCAATGAGCAGTTCTTC	CASSPRTGRANEQFF
13	.	TRBV30	few	TRBJ1-1	TGTGCCTGGAGTGTACTACCTAACACTGAAGCTTTCTTT	CAWSVLPNTEAFF
13	.	TRBV12-5	.	TRBJ2-2	TGTGCTAGTGGTAAAATTGGAGCCGGGGAGCTGTTTTTT	CASGKIGAGELFF
15	TRBD1	TRBV19	.	TRBJ2-4	TGTGCCAGTTCCCTAGATGGGACAGGGAGGGACATTCAGTACTTC	CASSLDGTGRDIQYF
13	.	TRBV29-1	.	TRBJ1-2	TGCAGCGTTCTAGTGCAGGGGACTTATGGCTACACCTTC	CSVLVQGTYGYTF
15	.	TRBV1	.	TRBJ2-7	TGCGCCAGCAGCCCCCGGACAGGGAGTTCTTACGAGCAGTACTTC	CASSPRTGSSYEQYF
16	.	TRBV6-8	many	TRBJ1-1	TGTGCCGCCCTTGCTCGGTCGGGGACTATGAACACTGAAGCTTTCTTT	CAALARSGTMNTEAFF
14	.	TRBV5-1	.	TRBJ2-3	TGCGCCAGCAGCTTGGGGACAGTCACAGATACGCAGTATTTT	CASSLGTVTDTQYF
14	.	TRBV6-8	many	TRBJ1-1	TGTGCCAGCATGTCGAGGGTTCTAAGGACTGAAGCTTTCTTT	CASMSRVLRTEAFF
16	.	TRBV7-6	many	TRBJ2-2	TGTGCCAGCAGCTTGGCCCTGACTAGGAAGGCCGGGGAGCTGTTTTTT	CASSLALTRKAGELFF
13	.	TRBV30	.	TRBJ2-1	TGTGCCGGAGACAAAGATCGGCTTGGTGAGCAGTTCTTC	CAGDKDRLGEQFF
16	TRBD2	TRBV6-8	.	TRBJ2-1	TGTGCCAGCAGTCCCCTCAGGGCGGGGGAGGGGAATGAGCAGTTCTTC	CASSPLRAGEGNEQFF
13	.	TRBV12-5	.	TRBJ2-1	TGTGCCAGCACCAGAACAGGGTACAATGAGCAGTTCTTC	CASTRTGYNEQFF
16	.	TRBV15	.	TRBJ2-1	TGTGCCACCAGCAGGTCAGACACTATCAGGAACAATGAGCAGTTCTTC	CATSRSDTIRNNEQFF
14	.	TRBV28	.	TRBJ1-2	TGTGCCAGCATGGCCCAGACAGTTAACTATGGCTACACCTTC	CASMAQTVNYGYTF
13	TRBD1	TRBV29-1	.	TRBJ2-7	TGCAGCGCCTTAGGACAGGGCCCCTACGAGCAGTACTTC	CSALGQGPYEQYF
13	.	TRBV6-4	once	TRBJ2-1	TGTGCCAGCCAACGACTGGGCGCTATTGAGCAGTTCTTC	CASQRLGAIEQFF
14	.	TRBV6-7	.	TRBJ2-7	TGTGCCAGCAGCGACCGACATATGGCCTACGAGCAGTACTTC	CASSDRHMAYEQYF
15	TRBD1	TRBV15	.	TRBJ1-1	TGTGCCACCAGCAGAGCTGCAGGGGGCTATGGTGAAGCTTTCTTT	CATSRAAGGYGEAFF
14	.	TRBV5-1	.	TRBJ1-2	TGCGCCAGCAGCTCCGACACAGGGATTTATGGCTACACCTTC	CASSSDTGIYGYTF
16	TRBD1	TRBV5-1	.	TRBJ2-1	TGCGCCAGCAGCCTGCGGGGACAGGGGACCTACAATGAGCAGTTCTTC	CASSLRGQGTYNEQFF
15	.	TRBV6-8	few	TRBJ2-7	TGTGCCAGCCTTGATGGCGGGATGCCATCCTACGAGCAGTACTTC	CASLDGGMPSYEQYF
13	.	TRBV29-1	.	TRBJ2-5	TGCAGCGTTAGACAGTCGTTCCAAGAGACCCAGTACTTC	CSVRQSFQETQYF
14	.	TRBV6-7	few	TRBJ2-7	TGTGCCAGCAGTGACTGGGGTCGGTCCTACGAGCAGTACTTC	CASSDWGRSYEQYF
15	TRBD2	TRBV19	.	TRBJ2-1	TGTGCCAGTAGTCAGGTTCTAGCGGGAGACAATGAGCAGTTCTTC	CASSQVLAGDNEQFF
13	TRBD1	TRBV30	.	TRBJ1-3	TGTGCCTGGGACAGGGACTCTGGAAACACCATATATTTT	CAWDRDSGNTIYF
13	.	TRBV2	few	TRBJ1-3	TGTGCCAGCGAAGGGGGATCTGGAAACACCATATATTTT	CASEGGSGNTIYF
14	TRBD1	TRBV6-4	.	TRBJ1-4	TGTGCCAGCAGAAGGGGGCAGTGGGAGGAAAAACTGTTTTTT	CASRRGQWEEKLFF
12	.	TRBV28	.	TRBJ2-7	TGTGCCAGCAGTTTATGGCCCTACGAGCAGTACTTC	CASSLWPYEQYF
15	TRBD2	TRBV5-1	once	TRBJ2-1	TGCGCCAGCAGCCTCACTAGCGGGGGGCTGAATGAGCAGTTCTTC	CASSLTSGGLNEQFF
16	.	TRBV28	.	TRBJ2-7	TGTGCCAGCAGTTTCCCGGGGGCAGGAAGCTCCTACGAGCAGTACTTC	CASSFPGAGSSYEQYF
21	.	TRBV6-8	few	TRBJ1-3	TGTGCCAGCAGTTACACCGCGCCTGGTTTGTCTGCAATGAGGACCGCAAACACCATATATTTT	CASSYTAPGLSAMRTANTIYF
12	.	TRBV27	few	TRBJ2-1	TGTGCCAGCACAAACGGAGGGAATGAGCAGTTCTTC	CASTNGGNEQFF
15	.	TRBV6-8	many	TRBJ2-7	TGTGCCAGCAGGGCAGGTTTCGGGGTTTCCTACGAGCAGTACTTC	CASRAGFGVSYEQYF
14	.	TRBV18	.	TRBJ2-2	TGTGCCAGCTCACCTACCCACCGGGCCGGGGAGCTGTTTTTT	CASSPTHRAGELFF
16	TRBD1	TRBV29-1	.	TRBJ1-3	TGCAGCGTTCAAAGACGGGACAGGGGCTCGGGAAACACCATATATTTT	CSVQRRDRGSGNTIYF
15	TRBD1	TRBV2	.	TRBJ1-3	TGTGCCAGCAGTGGAGACAGGGGGTCTGGAAACACCATATATTTT	CASSGDRGSGNTIYF
15	.	TRBV28	.	TRBJ1-1	TGTGCCAGCAGTCCCCTCCCCCAGGGTAACACTGAAGCTTTCTTT	CASSPLPQGNTEAFF
18	TRBD2	TRBV19	.	TRBJ2-5	TGTGCCAGTAGTATGTTTTTGAGCGGGAGAGGCGTAAGTGAGACCCAGTACTTC	CASSMFLSGRGVSETQYF
18	.	TRBV4-1	.	TRBJ2-7	TGCGCCAGCAGCCAGCGGGACGCCCGCCAACATCCACTCTACGAGCAGTACTTC	CASSQRDARQHPLYEQYF
15	.	TRBV28	.	TRBJ2-6	TGTGCCAGCAGTTTATCGGGGACTGGGGCCAACGTCCTGACTTTC	CASSLSGTGANVLTF
14	.	TRBV11-3	many	TRBJ2-1	TGTGCCAGCACTCCACGATTCCAGTACAATGAGCAGTTCTTC	CASTPRFQYNEQFF